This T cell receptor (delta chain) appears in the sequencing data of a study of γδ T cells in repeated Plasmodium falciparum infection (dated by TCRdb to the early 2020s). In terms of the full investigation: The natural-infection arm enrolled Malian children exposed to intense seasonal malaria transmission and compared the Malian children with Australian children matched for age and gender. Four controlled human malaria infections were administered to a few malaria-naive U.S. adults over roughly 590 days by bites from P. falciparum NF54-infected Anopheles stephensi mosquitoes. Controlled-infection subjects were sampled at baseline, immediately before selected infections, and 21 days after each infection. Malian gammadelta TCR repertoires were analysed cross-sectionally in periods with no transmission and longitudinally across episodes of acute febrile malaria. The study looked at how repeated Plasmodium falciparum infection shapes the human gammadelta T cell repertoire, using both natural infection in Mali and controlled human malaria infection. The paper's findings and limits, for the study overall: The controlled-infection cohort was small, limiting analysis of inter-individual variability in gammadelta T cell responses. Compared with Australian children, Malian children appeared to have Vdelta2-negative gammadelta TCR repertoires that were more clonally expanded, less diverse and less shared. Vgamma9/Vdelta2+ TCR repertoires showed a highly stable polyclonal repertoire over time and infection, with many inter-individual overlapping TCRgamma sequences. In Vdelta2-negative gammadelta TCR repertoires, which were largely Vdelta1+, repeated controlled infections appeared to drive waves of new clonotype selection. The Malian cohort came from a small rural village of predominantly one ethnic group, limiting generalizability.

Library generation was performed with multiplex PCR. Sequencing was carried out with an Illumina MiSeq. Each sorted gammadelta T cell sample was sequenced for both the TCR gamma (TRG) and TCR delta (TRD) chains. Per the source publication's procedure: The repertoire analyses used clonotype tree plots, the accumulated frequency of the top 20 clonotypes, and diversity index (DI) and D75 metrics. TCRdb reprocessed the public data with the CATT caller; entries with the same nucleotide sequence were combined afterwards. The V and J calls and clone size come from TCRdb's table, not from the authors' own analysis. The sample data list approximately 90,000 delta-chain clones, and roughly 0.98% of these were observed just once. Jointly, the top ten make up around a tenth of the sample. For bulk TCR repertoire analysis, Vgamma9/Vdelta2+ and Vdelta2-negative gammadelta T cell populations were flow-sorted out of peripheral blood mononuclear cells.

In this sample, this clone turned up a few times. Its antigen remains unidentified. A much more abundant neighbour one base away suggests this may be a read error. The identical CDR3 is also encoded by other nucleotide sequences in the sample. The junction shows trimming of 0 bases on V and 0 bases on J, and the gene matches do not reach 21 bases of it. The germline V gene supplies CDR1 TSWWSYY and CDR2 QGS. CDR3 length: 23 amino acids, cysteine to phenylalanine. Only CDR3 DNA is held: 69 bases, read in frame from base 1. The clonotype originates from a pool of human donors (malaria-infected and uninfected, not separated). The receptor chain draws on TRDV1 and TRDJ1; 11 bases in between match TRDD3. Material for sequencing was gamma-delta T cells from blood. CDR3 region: CALGELRLEGMGLGDTDTDKLIF. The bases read TGTGCTCTTGGGGAACTGAGGCTAGAAGGCATGGGTCTGGGGGATACAGACACCGATAAACTCATCTTT.